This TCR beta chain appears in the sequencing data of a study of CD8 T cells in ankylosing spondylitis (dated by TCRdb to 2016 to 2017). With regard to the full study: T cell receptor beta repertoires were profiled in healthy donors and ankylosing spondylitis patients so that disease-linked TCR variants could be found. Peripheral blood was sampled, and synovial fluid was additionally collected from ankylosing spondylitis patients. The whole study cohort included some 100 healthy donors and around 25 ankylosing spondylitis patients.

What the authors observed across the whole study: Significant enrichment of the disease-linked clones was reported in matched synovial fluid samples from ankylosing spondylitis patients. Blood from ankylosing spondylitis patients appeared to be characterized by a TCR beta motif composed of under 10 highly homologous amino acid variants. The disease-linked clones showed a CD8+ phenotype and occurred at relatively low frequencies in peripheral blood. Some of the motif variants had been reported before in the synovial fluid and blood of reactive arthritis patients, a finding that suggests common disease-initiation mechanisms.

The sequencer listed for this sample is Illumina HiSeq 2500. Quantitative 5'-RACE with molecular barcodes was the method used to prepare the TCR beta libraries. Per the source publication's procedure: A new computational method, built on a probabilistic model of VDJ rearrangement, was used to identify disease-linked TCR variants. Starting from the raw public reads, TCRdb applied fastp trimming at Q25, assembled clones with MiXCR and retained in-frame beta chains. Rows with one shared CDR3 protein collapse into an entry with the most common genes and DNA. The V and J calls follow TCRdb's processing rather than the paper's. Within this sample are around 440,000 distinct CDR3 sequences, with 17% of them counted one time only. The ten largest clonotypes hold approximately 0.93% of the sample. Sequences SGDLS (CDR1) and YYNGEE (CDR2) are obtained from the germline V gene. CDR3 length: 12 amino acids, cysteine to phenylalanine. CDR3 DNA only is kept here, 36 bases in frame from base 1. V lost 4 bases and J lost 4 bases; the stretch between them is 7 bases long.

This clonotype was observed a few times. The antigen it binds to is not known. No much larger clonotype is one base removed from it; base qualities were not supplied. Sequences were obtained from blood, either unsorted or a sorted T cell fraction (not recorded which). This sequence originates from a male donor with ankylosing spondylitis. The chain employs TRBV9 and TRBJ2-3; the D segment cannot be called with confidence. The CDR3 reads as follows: CASSHGPDTQYF. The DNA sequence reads TGTGCCAGCAGCCACGGGCCAGATACGCAGTATTTT.